Only a few counts were recorded for the clone carrying this T cell receptor (beta chain). The data were taken from a study of blood T cell repertoires in COVID-19. Study overall: Sample material is recorded as cDNA or gDNA derived from T cells, B-cell-depleted T cells, or PBMCs.

Participant-given clinical history determined each cohort assignment. Before being deemed recovered, Cohort 3 donors had two negative PCRs, clearance, or symptom resolution. Profiling relied on immunoSEQ multiplex PCR, and the TCRdb table lists in-frame clones only, not all of them. The sample yields 130,000 or so clones, about 79% seen once. The CDR3 runs to 12 residues. Germline V gene lookup returns CDR1 SQVTM and CDR2 ANQGSEA. V was pared by 3 bases and J by 8 bases, with 10 bases between. The chain recombines TRBV29-1 with TRBJ1-4; D perhaps matches TRBD1 (6 bases). This clonotype originated in a man aged 45-60 years who had recovered from COVID-19. Sequenced sample: PBMCs or T cells enriched from blood (not recorded which). CDR3 sequence (DNA): TGCAGCGTTGACAGGGGAGGGGAAAAACTGTTTTTT. This sequence encodes CSVDRGGEKLFF.